The clone carrying this TCR beta chain was counted ten times or more. Its antigen remains unidentified. Trimming left V 0 bases short and J 4 bases short, with 18 bases between. In germline, CDR1 is LNHDA, CDR2 SQIVND (reference sequence). This CDR3 spans 18 amino acids. Original methodology: Researchers built a distant-metastasis classifier for papillary thyroid cancer that drew on CDR3 differences across clinicopathological groups. TCRdb re-called clones from the PCR reads using MiXCR. TCRdb assigned the V and J calls; the authors' analysis was not used. The sample records around 27,000 clones, 14% to 15% being singletons. This specimen comes from a study of metastatic and nonmetastatic thyroid tumors. At the level of the study: Malignant thyroid and benign thyroid patients provided blood and tumor or nodule tissue whose repertoires were compared. Findings and caveats of the study: TCR beta diversity was reportedly significantly higher in malignant thyroid tumors than benign nodules, in blood and tumor.

Every patient underwent thyroid surgery untreated. This sequence originates from a female donor with papillary thyroid cancer or a benign thyroid nodule (not recorded which). Some clones in this sample may be carry-over from other donors' samples. Sequenced input: blood. V and J are TRBV19 and TRBJ2-2; no definite D call. The CDR3: CASSIDRASITFTGELFF. The CDR3 DNA reads TGTGCCAGTAGTATAGATAGGGCATCAATAACGTTCACCGGGGAGCTGTTTTTT.